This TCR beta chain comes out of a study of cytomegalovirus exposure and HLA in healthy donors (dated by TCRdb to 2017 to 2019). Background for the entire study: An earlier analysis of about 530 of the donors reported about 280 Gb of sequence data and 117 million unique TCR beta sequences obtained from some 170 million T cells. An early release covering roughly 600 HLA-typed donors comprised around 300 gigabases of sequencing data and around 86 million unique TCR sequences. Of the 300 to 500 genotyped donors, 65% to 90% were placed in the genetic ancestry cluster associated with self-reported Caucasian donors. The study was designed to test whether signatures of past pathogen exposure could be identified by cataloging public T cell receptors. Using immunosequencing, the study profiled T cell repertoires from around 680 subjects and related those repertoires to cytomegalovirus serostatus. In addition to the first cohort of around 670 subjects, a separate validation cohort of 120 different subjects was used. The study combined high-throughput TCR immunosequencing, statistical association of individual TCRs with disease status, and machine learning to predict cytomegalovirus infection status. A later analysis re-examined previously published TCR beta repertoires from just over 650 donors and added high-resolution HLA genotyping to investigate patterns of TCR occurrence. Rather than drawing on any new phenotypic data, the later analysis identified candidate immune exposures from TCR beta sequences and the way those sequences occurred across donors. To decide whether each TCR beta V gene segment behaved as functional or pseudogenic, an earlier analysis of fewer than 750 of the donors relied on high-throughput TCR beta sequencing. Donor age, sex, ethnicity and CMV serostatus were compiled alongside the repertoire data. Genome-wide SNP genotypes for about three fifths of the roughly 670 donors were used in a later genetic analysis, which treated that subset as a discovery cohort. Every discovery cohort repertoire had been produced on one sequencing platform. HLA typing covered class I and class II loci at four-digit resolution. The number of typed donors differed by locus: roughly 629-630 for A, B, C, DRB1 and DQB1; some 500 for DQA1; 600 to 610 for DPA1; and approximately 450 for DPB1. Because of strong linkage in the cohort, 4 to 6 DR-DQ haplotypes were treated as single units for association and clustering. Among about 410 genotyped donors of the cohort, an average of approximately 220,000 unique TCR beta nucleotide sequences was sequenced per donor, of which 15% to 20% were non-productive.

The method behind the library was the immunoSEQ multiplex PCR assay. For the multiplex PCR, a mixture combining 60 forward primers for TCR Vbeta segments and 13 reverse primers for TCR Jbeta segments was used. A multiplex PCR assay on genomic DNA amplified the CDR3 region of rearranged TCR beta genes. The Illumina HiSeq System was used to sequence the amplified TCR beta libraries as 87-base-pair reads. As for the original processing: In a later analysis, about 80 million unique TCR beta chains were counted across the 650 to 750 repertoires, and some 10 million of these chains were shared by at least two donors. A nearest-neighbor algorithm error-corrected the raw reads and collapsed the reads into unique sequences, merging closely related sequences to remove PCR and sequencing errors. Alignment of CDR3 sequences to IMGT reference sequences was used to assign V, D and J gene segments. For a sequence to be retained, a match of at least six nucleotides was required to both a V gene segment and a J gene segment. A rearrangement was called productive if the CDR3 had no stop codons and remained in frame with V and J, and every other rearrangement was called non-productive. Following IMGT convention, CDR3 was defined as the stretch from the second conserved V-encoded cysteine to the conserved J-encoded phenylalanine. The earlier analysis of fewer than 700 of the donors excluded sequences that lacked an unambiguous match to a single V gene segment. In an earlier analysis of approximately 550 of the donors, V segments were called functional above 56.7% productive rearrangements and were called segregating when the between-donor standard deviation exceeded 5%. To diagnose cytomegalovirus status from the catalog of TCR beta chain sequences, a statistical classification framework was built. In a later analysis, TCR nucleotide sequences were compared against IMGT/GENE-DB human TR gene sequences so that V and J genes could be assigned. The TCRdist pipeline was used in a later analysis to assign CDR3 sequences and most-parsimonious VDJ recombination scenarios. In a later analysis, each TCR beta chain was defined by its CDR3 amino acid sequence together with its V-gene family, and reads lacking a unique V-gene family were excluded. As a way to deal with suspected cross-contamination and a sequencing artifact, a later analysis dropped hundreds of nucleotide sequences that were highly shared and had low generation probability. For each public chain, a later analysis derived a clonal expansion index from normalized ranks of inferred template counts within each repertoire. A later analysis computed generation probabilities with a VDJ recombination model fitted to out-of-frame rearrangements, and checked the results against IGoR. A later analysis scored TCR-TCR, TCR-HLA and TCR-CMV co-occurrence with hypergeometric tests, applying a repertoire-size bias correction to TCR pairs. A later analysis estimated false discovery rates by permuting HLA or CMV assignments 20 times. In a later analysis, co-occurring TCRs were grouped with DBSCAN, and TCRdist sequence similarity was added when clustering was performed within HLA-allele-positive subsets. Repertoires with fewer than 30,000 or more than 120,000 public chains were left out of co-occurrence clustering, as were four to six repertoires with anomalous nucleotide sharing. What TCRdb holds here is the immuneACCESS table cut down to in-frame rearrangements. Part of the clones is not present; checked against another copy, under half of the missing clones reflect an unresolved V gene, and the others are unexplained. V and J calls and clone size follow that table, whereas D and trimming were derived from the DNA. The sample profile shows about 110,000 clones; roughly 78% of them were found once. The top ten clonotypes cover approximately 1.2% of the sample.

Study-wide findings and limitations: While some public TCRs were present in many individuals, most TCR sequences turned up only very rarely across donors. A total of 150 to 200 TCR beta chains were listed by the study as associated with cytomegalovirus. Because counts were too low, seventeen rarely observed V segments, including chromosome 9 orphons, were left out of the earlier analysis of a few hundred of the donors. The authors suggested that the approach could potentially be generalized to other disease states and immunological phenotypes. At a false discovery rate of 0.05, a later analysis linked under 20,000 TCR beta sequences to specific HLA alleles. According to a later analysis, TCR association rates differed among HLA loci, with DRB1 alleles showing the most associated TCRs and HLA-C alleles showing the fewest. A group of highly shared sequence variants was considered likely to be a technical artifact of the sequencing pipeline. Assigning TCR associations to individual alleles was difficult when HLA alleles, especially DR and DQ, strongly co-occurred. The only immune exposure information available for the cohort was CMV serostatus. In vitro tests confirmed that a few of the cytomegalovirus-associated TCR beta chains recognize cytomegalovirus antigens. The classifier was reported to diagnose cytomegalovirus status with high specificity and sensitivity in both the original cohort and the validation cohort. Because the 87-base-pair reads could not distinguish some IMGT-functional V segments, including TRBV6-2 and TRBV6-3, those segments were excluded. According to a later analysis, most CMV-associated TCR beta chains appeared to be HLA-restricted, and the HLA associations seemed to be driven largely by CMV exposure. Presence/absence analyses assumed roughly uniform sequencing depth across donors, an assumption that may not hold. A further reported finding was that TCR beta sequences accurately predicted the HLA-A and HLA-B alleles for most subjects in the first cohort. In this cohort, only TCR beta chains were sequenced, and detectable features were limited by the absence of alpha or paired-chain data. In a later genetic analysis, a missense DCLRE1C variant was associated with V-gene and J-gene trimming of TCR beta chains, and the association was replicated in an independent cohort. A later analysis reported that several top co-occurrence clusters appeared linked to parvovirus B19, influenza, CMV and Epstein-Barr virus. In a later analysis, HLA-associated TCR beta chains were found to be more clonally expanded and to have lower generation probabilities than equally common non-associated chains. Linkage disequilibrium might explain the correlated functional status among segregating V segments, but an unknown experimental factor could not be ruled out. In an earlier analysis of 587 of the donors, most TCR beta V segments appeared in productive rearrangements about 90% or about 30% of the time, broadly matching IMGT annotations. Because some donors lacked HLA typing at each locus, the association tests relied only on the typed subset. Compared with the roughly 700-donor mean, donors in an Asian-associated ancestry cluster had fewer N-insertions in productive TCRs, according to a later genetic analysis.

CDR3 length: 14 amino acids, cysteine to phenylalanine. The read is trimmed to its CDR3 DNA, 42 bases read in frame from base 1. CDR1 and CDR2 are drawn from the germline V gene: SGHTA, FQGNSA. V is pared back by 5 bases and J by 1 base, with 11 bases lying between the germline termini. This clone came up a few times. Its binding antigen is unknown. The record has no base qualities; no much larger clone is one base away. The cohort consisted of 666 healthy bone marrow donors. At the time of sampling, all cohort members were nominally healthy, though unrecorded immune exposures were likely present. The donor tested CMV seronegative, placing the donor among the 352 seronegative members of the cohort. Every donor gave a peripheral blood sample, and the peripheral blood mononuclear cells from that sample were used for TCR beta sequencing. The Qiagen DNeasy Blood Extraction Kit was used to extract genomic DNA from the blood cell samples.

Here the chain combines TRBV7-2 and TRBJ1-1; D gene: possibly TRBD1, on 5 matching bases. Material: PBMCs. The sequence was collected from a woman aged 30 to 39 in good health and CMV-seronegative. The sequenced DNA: TGTGCCAGCAGCCCGACGACAGCGAACACTGAAGCTTTCTTT. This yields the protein CASSPTTANTEAFF. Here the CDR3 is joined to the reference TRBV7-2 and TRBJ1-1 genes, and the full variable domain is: GAGVSQSPSNKVTEKGKDVELRCDPISGHTALYWYRQSLGQGLEFLIYFQGNSAPDKSGLPSDRFSAERTGGSVSTLTIQRTQQEDSAVYLCASSPTTANTEAFFGQGTRLTVV.